The 24 T cell receptor beta chains presented below share a single source sample, sequenced in a study of metastatic and nonmetastatic thyroid tumors. TCRdb re-called the PCR reads via MiXCR. This sample has about 30,000 clones, with about 25% found just once. Each patient came to thyroid surgery without any prior treatment (of any kind). The sequenced sample consisted of blood. These receptor sequences come from a female donor with papillary thyroid cancer or a benign thyroid nodule (not recorded which). Some clones in this sample may be carry-over from other donors' samples.

This clone was picked up many times. V gene TRBV29-1 combines with J gene TRBJ2-3; 9 bases map to TRBD2. This CDR3 has 15 amino acids. The germline V gene has CDR1 SQVTM and CDR2 ANQGSEA. CDR3 in amino acids: CGAGGPSVRTDTQYF. CDR3 bases: TGCGGGGCGGGAGGGCCGTCCGTACGCACAGATACGCAGTATTTT.

In its sample, this clone was seen a few times. A read error may produce the germline difference seen at one junction end. The gene calls are TRBV27 and TRBJ2-7; D gene unclear. The CDR3 has 12 residues. CDR1 is MNHEY, CDR2 SMNVEV, per germline (reference sequence). CDR3 loop: CASSGDAYERYF. The CDR3, as DNA: TGTGCCAGCAGTGGTGACGCCTACGAGCGGTACTTC.

This clone was observed many times. V gene TRBV3-1 combines with J gene TRBJ2-6; D is uncertain. V lost 1 base, J lost 4 bases, and 11 bases lay in between. The CDR3 runs to 16 residues. Germline V gene sequence: CDR1 LGHDT, CDR2 YNNKEL (reference sequence). The CDR3 spells CASSQGFFRGANVLTF. CDR3 DNA: TGTGCCAGCAGCCAAGGTTTCTTCAGGGGGGCCAACGTCCTGACTTTC. Looking up the rest from reference TRBV3-1 and TRBJ2-6 gives the full variable domain: DTAVSQTPKYLVTQMGNDKSIKCEQNLGHDTMYWYKQDSKKFLKIMFSYNNKELIINETVPNRFSPKSPDKAHLNLHINSLELGDSAVYFCASSQGFFRGANVLTFGAGSRLTVL.

This clone was seen more than once but under ten times. An end of the junction differs from the germline gene, which may be a read error. The chain carries TRBV11-3 and TRBJ2-5, with D perhaps matching TRBD1 (5 bases). The CDR3 spans 14 residues. In germline, CDR1 is SGHNT, CDR2 YENEEA. The CDR3 spells CASSSPGNPESQYF. DNA of the CDR3: TGTGCCAGCAGTTCCCCAGGGAATCCAGAGAGCCAGTACTTC. Complete variable domain (other parts from reference TRBV11-3 and TRBJ2-5): EAGVVQSPRYKIIEKKQPVAFWCNPISGHNTLYWYLQNLGQGPELLIRYENEEAVDDSQLPKDRFSAERLKGVDSTLKIQPAELGDSAVYLCASSSPGNPESQYFGPGTRLLVL.

This clone was observed a few times. The junction departs from the called germline gene at one end, perhaps through a read error. This rearrangement joins TRBV6-2 or TRBV6-3 to TRBJ2-7, with TRBD2 matching 13 bases. This CDR3 has 13 amino acids. Per the germline V gene, CDR1 is MNHEY and CDR2 is SVGEGT. DNA of the CDR3: TGTGTCAGTAGAACTAGCGGGAGGGCCGGGTTGGACTTC. Amino acid sequence: CVSRTSGRAGLDF.

In its sample, this clone was seen a few times. The rearrangement uses TRBV6-6 and TRBJ2-7; possibly TRBD1 or TRBD2 for D (5 bases each). V was pared by 2 bases and J by 4 bases, with 15 bases between. Germline CDR1 reads MNHNY; CDR2 reads SVGAGI (reference sequence). The CDR3 extends over 15 amino acids. CDR3 in DNA: TGTGCCAGCAGTTACACCCGGGGCGGAGGTTACGAGCAGTACTTC. Translating it yields CASSYTRGGGYEQYF.

This clone showed up many times. The chain links TRBV5-1 to TRBJ2-1; TRBD1 matches at 7 bases. With 0 bases clipped from V and 4 bases from J, the junction kept 7 bases outside the gene matches. This CDR3 region has 16 residues. Germline V CDR1 and CDR2: SGHRS, YFSETQ. The CDR3 sequence: CASSLGPGTAYNEQFF. CDR3 in DNA: TGCGCCAGCAGCTTGGGTCCCGGGACAGCGTACAATGAGCAGTTCTTC. Based on the CDR3 plus reference TRBV5-1 and TRBJ2-1, the full variable domain is KAGVTQTPRYLIKTRGQQVTLSCSPISGHRSVSWYQQTPGQGLQFLFEYFSETQRNKGNFPGRFSGRQFSNSRSEMNVSTLELGDSALYLCASSLGPGTAYNEQFFGPGTRLTVL.

This clone appeared a few times. The V and J genes are TRBV6-2 or TRBV6-3 and TRBJ2-7, with TRBD2 identical over 11 bases. J gave up 3 bases and V 0 bases, and 10 bases lay outside the gene matches. The CDR3 runs to 18 residues. Per the germline V gene, CDR1 is MNHEY and CDR2 is SVGEGT. This CDR3 is CASSYSTSGSSGLYEQYF. For the CDR3, the DNA is TGTGCCAGCAGTTACTCAACTAGCGGGAGCTCCGGGCTCTACGAGCAGTACTTC.

A single count supports this clone. At one end the junction does not follow the germline gene, possibly because of a read error. V and J are TRBV7-2 and TRBJ1-2; TRBD1 aligns across 7 bases. Germline CDR1 reads SGHTA; CDR2 reads FQGNSA. This CDR3 contains 15 residues. Here the CDR3 reads CSRSSGQNIVYGYTF. In DNA, the CDR3 is TGTTCCAGAAGCTCGGGACAGAACATCGTGTATGGCTACACCTTC.

The sample holds many counts of this clone. The chain joins TRBV7-3 to TRBJ2-3; D is undetermined. V was clipped by 4 bases and J by 0 bases, with 14 bases between them. The germline gives CDR1 SGHTA, CDR2 FQGTGA. The CDR3 has 16 amino acids. This CDR3 is CASSSIFGPSTDTQYF. The CDR3 DNA follows: TGTGCCAGCAGCTCGATTTTCGGCCCAAGCACAGATACGCAGTATTTT.

This clone was seen at least ten times. The V call is TRBV27, the J call TRBJ1-2, with 8 bases fitting TRBD1. Per germline, CDR1 MNHEY and CDR2 SMNVEV (reference sequence). J was trimmed by 7 bases and V by 6 bases; bases with no gene match: 7. This CDR3 has 13 residues. The CDR3 nucleotides are TGTGCCAGCAGGATACAGGGGGTTGGTGGCTACACCTTC. Translated: CASRIQGVGGYTF.

The rearrangement joins TRBV7-9 to TRBJ1-2, with 9 bases fitting TRBD1. The germline V gene encodes CDR1 SEHNR and CDR2 FQNEAQ (reference sequence). Unmatched junction bases numbered 10, after V lost 5 bases and J lost 6 bases. This CDR3 is 15 amino acids long. The CDR3 here is CASSLTPGQGDGYTF. In DNA, the CDR3 is TGTGCCAGCAGCCTTACCCCGGGACAGGGAGATGGCTACACCTTC.

The chain has TRBV5-4 and TRBJ2-5; 9 bases line up with TRBD2. This CDR3 contains 14 residues. Trimming took 6 bases from V and 1 from J; bases not matched to a gene: 4. Germline CDR1 and CDR2: SGHNT and YYREEE (reference sequence). The CDR3 sequence: CASTQTSGQETQYF. CDR3 bases: TGTGCCAGCACCCAGACTAGCGGCCAAGAGACCCAGTACTTC. Using reference TRBV5-4 and TRBJ2-5 for the parts outside the CDR3, the full variable domain is ETGVTQSPTHLIKTRGQQVTLRCSSQSGHNTVSWYQQALGQGPQFIFQYYREEENGRGNFPPRFSGLQFPNYSSELNVNALELDDSALYLCASTQTSGQETQYFGPGTRLLVL.

This chain connects TRBV5-1 to TRBJ2-1; tentatively, D is TRBD1 (6 bases). Germline-derived CDR1 and CDR2 are SGHRS and YFSETQ. V was cut by 5 bases and J by 7 bases, with 19 bases left in between. CDR3 length: 15 residues. CDR3 protein: CASSYGTSLVNEQFF. CDR3 DNA sequence: TGCGCCAGCAGTTACGGGACAAGTCTTGTAAATGAGCAGTTCTTC.

This chain connects TRBV15 to TRBJ1-2, with D perhaps matching TRBD1 (5 bases). V was trimmed by 6 bases and J by 5 bases, leaving 19 bases between them. This CDR3 region has 15 residues. Germline V gene data show CDR1 as LNHNV and CDR2 as YYDKDF (reference sequence). The DNA for the CDR3 is TGTGCCACCAGGGCCAGGGATAGGTTGGGTTATGGCTACACCTTC. Its protein is CATRARDRLGYGYTF.

Of note for this clone: One junction end disagrees with the germline gene, perhaps due to a read error. The chain couples TRBV7-8 to TRBJ2-1, with D perhaps matching TRBD2 (7 bases). This CDR3 has 14 residues. The V gene's germline CDR1 is SGHVS and CDR2 FQNEAQ. CDR3 nucleotide sequence: TGTGCCAGCAGCACGCCTCGGGGGGACAACGAGCAGTTCTTC. This translates into CASSTPRGDNEQFF. The whole variable domain, remainder taken from reference TRBV7-8 and TRBJ2-1, is GAGVSQSPRYKVAKRGQDVALRCDPISGHVSLFWYQQALGQGPEFLTYFQNEAQLDKSGLPSDRFFAERPEGSVSTLKIQRTQQEDSAVYLCASSTPRGDNEQFFGPGTRLTVL.

V is TRBV30 and J is TRBJ2-7, with a tentative D call TRBD1 (6 bases). Germline V gene data show CDR1 as GTSNPN and CDR2 as SVGIG (reference sequence). Trimming took off 2 bases at V and 4 bases at J, with 12 bases between the two ends. The CDR3 contains 13 residues. The CDR3, as DNA: TGTGCCTGGAGTCCTCAGGGGTCGTACGAGCAGTACTTC. This sequence encodes CAWSPQGSYEQYF.

In this sample, this clone turned up once. A junction boundary mismatches the germline segment, possibly from a read error. The J gene is TRBJ1-6, the V gene TRBV20-1; possibly TRBD1 for D (5 bases). Germline V gene lookup returns CDR1 DFQATT and CDR2 SNEGSKA (reference sequence). The CDR3 is 15 amino acids. This chain's CDR3 is CGAREGTTSGGALHF. Written as DNA, the CDR3 is TGCGGTGCTAGGGAGGGGACCACGTCTGGTGGGGCCCTCCACTTT.

This clone was detected ten times or more. The chain recombines TRBV14 with TRBJ1-1; no clear D gene. The CDR3 length is 12 residues. The germline gives CDR1 SGHDN, CDR2 FVKESK. Trimming removed 6 bases at V and 11 bases at J, with 16 bases between. The CDR3 nucleotides are TGTGCCAGCAGTCCCACCAAAGTTGGGGCTTTCTTT. It yields the protein CASSPTKVGAFF.

This clone showed up just a few times. Relative to the germline gene, one junction end is altered; a read error may explain this. The rearrangement uses TRBV28 and TRBJ2-4; TRBD2 aligns across 7 bases. Germline lookup yields CDR1 MDHEN and CDR2 SYDVKM. The CDR3 length is 17 residues. The CDR3 protein is CAGSLPRRVGAGNIQYF. The CDR3 nucleotides read TGTGCCGGCAGTTTACCAAGGAGGGTGGGAGCGGGGAACATTCAGTACTTC.

This clone was seen at least ten times. This chain uses TRBV24-1 with TRBJ2-3; D gene uncertain. Trimming cost V 6 bases and J 4 bases, with 7 bases left between them. CDR1 is KGHDR, CDR2 SFDVKD, per germline. CDR3 length equals 12 residues. CDR3 sequence (DNA): TGTGCCACCAGTCGCTTGGCAGATACGCAGTATTTT. It is translated as CATSRLADTQYF.

This clone has at least ten counts. The chain uses TRBV30 and TRBJ2-7, with D perhaps matching TRBD1 or TRBD2 (5 bases each). Germline lookup yields CDR1 GTSNPN and CDR2 SVGIG (reference sequence). V lost 5 bases, J lost 7 bases, and 21 bases lay in between. The CDR3 consists of 14 residues. The CDR3 region has the DNA TGTGCCTGGGAGATGCGCCTGGGGGTGGGGGAGCAGTACTTC. This codes for CAWEMRLGVGEQYF.

Concerning this clone: One end of the junction does not line up with germline, which may come from a read error. The sample contains more than one DNA sequence encoding this CDR3. The V call is TRBV12-3 or TRBV12-4, the J call TRBJ1-3; D is unresolved. This CDR3 is 13 amino acids long. In nucleotides, the CDR3 is TGTGCCAGCAGACAAAACTCTGGAAACACCATATATTTC. This codes for CASRQNSGNTIYF.

A note on this clone: Its ends do not fully match the called genes, so a read error is possible. V gene TRBV11-2 combines with J gene TRBJ2-1; weak D call: TRBD2 (5 bases). The CDR3 has 19 residues. The germline V gene has CDR1 SGHAT and CDR2 FQNNGV. The CDR3 nucleotides are TGTGCCAGCAGCTTAGGTCGGAAGATTGCGGGTAGCTCCCACAATGAGCAGTTCTTC. This translates into CASSLGRKIAGSSHNEQFF.